The rows below give T cell receptor beta chains drawn from one sample of a study of blood T cell repertoires in COVID-19. Repertoires were generated with immunoSEQ multiplex PCR, while TCRdb's copy carries only in-frame clones and drops some. This sample has roughly 240,000 clones; roughly 86% occur once, and the top ten carry around 1.5%. The sequenced sample consisted of peripheral blood. Receptor source: a woman aged 60-75 years who had recovered from COVID-19. Each CDR3 is given with its conserved first and last residue. A D gene is named only where the DNA matches it firmly. Rows may omit the clone size; those that give it use once, few, many or a size class.

clone_size: .
d_call: .
v_call: TRBV21-1
j_call: TRBJ2-7
cdr3_aa: CASSGTGGHYEQYF
cdr3_nt: TGTGCCAGCAGCGGGACGGGAGGGCATTACGAGCAGTACTTC

clone_size: .
d_call: TRBD1
v_call: TRBV3-1/TRBV3-2
j_call: TRBJ1-1
cdr3_aa: CASSLQGARAEAFF
cdr3_nt: TGTGCCAGCAGCCTACAGGGGGCTCGAGCTGAAGCTTTCTTT

clone_size: .
d_call: .
v_call: TRBV5-4
j_call: TRBJ2-7
cdr3_aa: CASSLFTGSYEQYF
cdr3_nt: TGTGCCAGCAGCTTGTTCACGGGATCCTACGAGCAGTACTTC

clone_size: .
d_call: TRBD2
v_call: TRBV2
j_call: TRBJ2-1
cdr3_aa: CASSTTSGTYNEQFF
cdr3_nt: TGTGCCAGCAGCACGACTAGCGGGACCTACAATGAGCAGTTCTTC

clone_size: .
d_call: TRBD1
v_call: TRBV9
j_call: TRBJ2-7
cdr3_aa: CASSIGQGAYEQYF
cdr3_nt: TGTGCCAGCAGCATTGGGCAGGGGGCCTACGAGCAGTACTTC

clone_size: .
d_call: TRBD2
v_call: TRBV7-2
j_call: TRBJ2-7
cdr3_aa: CASSLRVSGGAEQYF
cdr3_nt: TGTGCCAGCAGCTTAAGGGTTAGCGGGGGGGCGGAGCAGTACTTC

clone_size: .
d_call: .
v_call: TRBV6-6
j_call: TRBJ1-1
cdr3_aa: CASREQALNTEAFF
cdr3_nt: TGTGCCAGCAGAGAACAGGCCCTGAACACTGAAGCTTTCTTT

clone_size: .
d_call: .
v_call: TRBV5-1
j_call: TRBJ2-2
cdr3_aa: CASRRNTGELFF
cdr3_nt: TGCGCCAGCAGGAGAAACACCGGGGAGCTGTTTTTT

clone_size: .
d_call: .
v_call: TRBV3-1/TRBV3-2
j_call: TRBJ2-7
cdr3_aa: CASSQVYRGYEQYF
cdr3_nt: TGTGCCAGCAGCCAAGTATATCGGGGCTACGAGCAGTACTTC

clone_size: .
d_call: TRBD2
v_call: TRBV5-5
j_call: TRBJ2-7
cdr3_aa: CASSLGLAGVSYEQYF
cdr3_nt: TGTGCCAGCAGCTTGGGACTAGCGGGGGTAAGCTACGAGCAGTACTTC

clone_size: .
d_call: TRBD1
v_call: TRBV14
j_call: TRBJ1-1
cdr3_aa: CASSLRFGTGRYEAFF
cdr3_nt: TGTGCCAGCAGTCTCCGGTTTGGGACAGGTCGATATGAAGCTTTCTTT

clone_size: .
d_call: TRBD1
v_call: TRBV28
j_call: TRBJ1-5
cdr3_aa: CASSLLQGPYSNQPQHF
cdr3_nt: TGTGCCAGCAGTCTCCTACAGGGGCCATATAGCAATCAGCCCCAGCATTTT

clone_size: .
d_call: .
v_call: TRBV18
j_call: TRBJ2-3
cdr3_aa: CASSPPTGRSTDTQYF
cdr3_nt: TGTGCCAGCTCACCGCCGACAGGCCGTAGCACAGATACGCAGTATTTT

clone_size: .
d_call: .
v_call: TRBV6-2/TRBV6-3
j_call: TRBJ2-3
cdr3_aa: CASSYSLGGGRGTQYF
cdr3_nt: TGTGCCAGCAGTTACTCTCTCGGCGGTGGAAGAGGTACGCAGTATTTT

clone_size: once
d_call: TRBD1
v_call: TRBV5-5
j_call: TRBJ1-4
cdr3_aa: CASSWTGGLEKLFF
cdr3_nt: TGTGCCAGCAGCTGGACAGGGGGCTTAGAAAAACTGTTTTTT

clone_size: few
d_call: .
v_call: TRBV4-1
j_call: TRBJ1-2
cdr3_aa: CASSQAGRANYGYTF
cdr3_nt: TGCGCCAGCAGCCAAGCCGGGAGAGCTAACTATGGCTACACCTTC

clone_size: few
d_call: .
v_call: TRBV7-9
j_call: TRBJ2-5
cdr3_aa: CASRTGLNETQYF
cdr3_nt: TGTGCCAGCAGAACCGGTTTAAACGAGACCCAGTACTTC

clone_size: .
d_call: .
v_call: TRBV2
j_call: TRBJ1-2
cdr3_aa: CASKLLVYGYTF
cdr3_nt: TGTGCCAGCAAACTGCTTGTCTATGGCTACACCTTC

clone_size: .
d_call: .
v_call: TRBV12-3/TRBV12-4
j_call: TRBJ2-5
cdr3_aa: CASSLLPKETQYF
cdr3_nt: TGTGCCAGCAGTTTGCTACCCAAAGAGACCCAGTACTTC

clone_size: .
d_call: .
v_call: TRBV2
j_call: TRBJ2-5
cdr3_aa: CASSGPYQETQYF
cdr3_nt: TGTGCCAGCAGTGGTCCATACCAAGAGACCCAGTACTTC

clone_size: .
d_call: TRBD2
v_call: TRBV2
j_call: TRBJ2-3
cdr3_aa: CASSDGAGGADTQYF
cdr3_nt: TGTGCCAGCAGTGATGGAGCGGGGGGGGCAGATACGCAGTATTTT

clone_size: few
d_call: .
v_call: TRBV11-3
j_call: TRBJ1-1
cdr3_aa: CASSPRVEEINTEAFF
cdr3_nt: TGTGCCAGCAGCCCACGAGTGGAGGAGATTAACACTGAAGCTTTCTTT

clone_size: once
d_call: .
v_call: TRBV5-1
j_call: TRBJ1-2
cdr3_aa: CASSFLSPGVNYGYTF
cdr3_nt: TGCGCCAGCAGCTTTTTAAGTCCAGGGGTAAACTATGGCTACACCTTC

clone_size: .
d_call: .
v_call: TRBV18
j_call: TRBJ1-3
cdr3_aa: CASSPTQSGNTIYF
cdr3_nt: TGTGCCAGCTCACCAACACAGTCTGGAAACACCATATATTTT

clone_size: .
d_call: .
v_call: TRBV19
j_call: TRBJ2-7
cdr3_aa: CASSRRTGLPPEQYF
cdr3_nt: TGTGCCAGTAGCCGTCGTACAGGGTTGCCCCCCGAGCAGTACTTC

clone_size: .
d_call: .
v_call: TRBV29-1
j_call: TRBJ1-3
cdr3_aa: CSVEGQFGNTIYF
cdr3_nt: TGCAGCGTTGAAGGGCAGTTCGGGAACACCATATATTTT

clone_size: .
d_call: .
v_call: TRBV6-2/TRBV6-3
j_call: TRBJ1-5
cdr3_aa: CASSSLLQGPGNQPQHF
cdr3_nt: TGTGCCAGCAGTTCATTGTTACAGGGACCGGGCAATCAGCCCCAGCATTTT